Following are 8 T cell receptor beta chains from one sample sequenced in a study of response to subunit inactivated influenza vaccine. One entry per CDR3 protein results from TCRdb running MiXCR on the RT-PCR reads. Here the sample spans some 600,000 distinct CDR3 sequences, approximately 14% being singletons. The input for sequencing was PBMCs from blood, taken less than 15 days before vaccination. The receptors shown here come from a man in his fifties who received an inactivated influenza vaccine.

This clonotype was recorded a few times. The chain is built from TRBV6-1 and TRBJ2-7, with 13 bases lining up with TRBD2. The CDR3 loop spans 17 amino acids. V lost 5 bases to trimming and J lost 6 bases; unmatched junction nucleotides: 13. The germline gives CDR1 MNHNS, CDR2 SASEGT. The CDR3 loop is CASSPGTSGTRAREQYF. The CDR3 bases are TGTGCCAGCAGTCCAGGGACTAGCGGGACAAGGGCTCGCGAGCAGTACTTC.

This chain links TRBV28 with TRBJ2-6; 8 bases fit TRBD1. From germline, CDR1 is MDHEN and CDR2 SYDVKM. The J segment lost 0 bases and the V segment lost 4 bases, leaving 8 bases of the junction unmatched. The CDR3 has 18 amino acids. Here the CDR3 DNA reads TGTGCCAGCAGTTCCCGGGACAGGAAAATCTCTGGGGCCAACGTCCTGACTTTC. Amino acid sequence: CASSSRDRKISGANVLTF.

This clonotype was counted many times. This chain connects TRBV5-1 to TRBJ2-1; D not certain. Germline V gene sequence: CDR1 SGHRS, CDR2 YFSETQ. The V gene lost 0 bases and the J gene lost 6 bases, with 7 bases spanning the gap. This CDR3 spans 13 amino acids. The CDR3 is CASSLGASNEQFF. The CDR3 DNA sequence: TGCGCCAGCAGCTTGGGGGCCAGCAATGAGCAGTTCTTC.

The sample holds many counts of this clonotype. The rearrangement links TRBV28 to TRBJ2-5; perhaps TRBD2 as D (6 bases). The CDR3 totals 13 residues. V lost 7 bases and J lost 4, with 13 bases in between. Germline CDR1 reads MDHEN; CDR2 reads SYDVKM. CDR3 nucleotide sequence: TGTGCCAGCACCAAAGGCGGGACAGAGACCCAGTACTTC. Encoded protein: CASTKGGTETQYF.

This clonotype was seen many times. The chain couples TRBV12-3 or TRBV12-4 to TRBJ1-5, with 7 bases fitting TRBD1. The CDR3 extends over 15 amino acids. The junction had 2 bases not matched to a gene; V was cut back by 2 bases and J by 1 base. CDR3 loop: CASSLQGGSNQPQHF. In nucleotides, the CDR3 is TGTGCCAGCAGTTTACAGGGGGGAAGCAATCAGCCCCAGCATTTT.

This clonotype was counted between two and nine times. The rearrangement links TRBV14 to TRBJ1-1; the D gene is possibly TRBD1 (5 bases). Between the trimmed V and J ends, which lost 3 bases and 1 base, there was a span of 9 bases. This CDR3 has 14 amino acids. Germline lookup yields CDR1 SGHDN and CDR2 FVKESK. CDR3 sequence (DNA): TGTGCCAGCAGCCACGGGGCTAGGAACACTGAAGCTTTCTTT. Residues: CASSHGARNTEAFF.

This rearrangement joins TRBV20-1 to TRBJ2-3; D possibly corresponds to TRBD2 (6 bases). The CDR3 consists of 16 residues. Between the trimmed V and J ends, which lost 0 bases and 4 bases, there was a span of 17 bases. The V gene's germline CDR1 is DFQATT and CDR2 SNEGSKA (reference sequence). The CDR3 bases are TGCAGTGCTAGAGAAGATAATACGGGAGTGGCAGATACGCAGTATTTT. Translation: CSAREDNTGVADTQYF.

J is TRBJ2-7 and V is TRBV12-3 or TRBV12-4; D perhaps matches TRBD1 (6 bases). The CDR3 is 13 residues long. V was cut by 5 bases and J by 2 bases, with 10 bases left in between. The CDR3 DNA reads TGTGCCAGCAGTGGACAGACCACCTACGAGCAGTACTTC. Protein: CASSGQTTYEQYF.